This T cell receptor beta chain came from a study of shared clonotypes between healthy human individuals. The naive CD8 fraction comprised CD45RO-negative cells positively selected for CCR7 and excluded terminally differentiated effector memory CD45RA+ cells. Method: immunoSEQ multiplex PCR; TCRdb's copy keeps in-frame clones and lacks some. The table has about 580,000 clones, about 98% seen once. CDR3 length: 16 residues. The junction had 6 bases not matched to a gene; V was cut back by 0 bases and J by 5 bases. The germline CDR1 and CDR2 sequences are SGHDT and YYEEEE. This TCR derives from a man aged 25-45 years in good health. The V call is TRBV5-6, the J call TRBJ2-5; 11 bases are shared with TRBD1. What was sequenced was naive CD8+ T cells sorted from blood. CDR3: CASSLGTGGAWETQYF. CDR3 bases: TGTGCCAGCAGCTTGGGGACAGGGGGCGCCTGGGAGACCCAGTACTTC.